The clone carrying this T cell receptor (beta chain) was found once. Looked up from germline, CDR1 is LGHNT and CDR2 is FRNRAP. This CDR3 comprises 16 residues. This sample is part of a study of CD8+CD57+ T cells in acquired aplastic anemia. Genomic DNA, serving as template, underwent TCR beta VDJ and CDR3 profiling. MiXCR, applied by TCRdb to the reads, yields one record per CDR3 protein. The repertoire has about 180,000 distinct CDR3 sequences, roughly 63% of them found once; the top ten carry 42%. Previously, flow cytometry had revealed CD8+CD57+ cell expansion in the patients chosen for sequencing.

The sequence derives from a human donor with aplastic anemia. The sequenced sample was sorted CD4+, CD8+, or CD8+CD57+ T cells (not recorded which) from PBMCs. The chain combines TRBV12-5 with TRBJ2-7; D not resolved. The CDR3 DNA reads as TGTGCCAGCAGTTTAGAAGCGTTGGTGGGCTCCTACGAGCAGTACTTC. As protein: CASSLEALVGSYEQYF.